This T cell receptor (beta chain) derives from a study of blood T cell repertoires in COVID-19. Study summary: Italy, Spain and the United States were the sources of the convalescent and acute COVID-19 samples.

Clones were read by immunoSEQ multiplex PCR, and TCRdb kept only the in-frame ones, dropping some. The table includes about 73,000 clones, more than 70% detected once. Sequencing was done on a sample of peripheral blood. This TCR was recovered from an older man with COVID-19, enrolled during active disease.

The CDR3 DNA reads as TGTGCCAGCAGTTACCGACTAGCGGGAGGGCCTTCTAAGCAGTTCTTC. It specifies CASSYRLAGGPSKQFF. The chain combines TRBV3-1 (or the pseudogene TRBV3-2) with TRBJ2-1; the match to TRBD2 covers 14 bases. Germline CDR1 reads LGHDT; CDR2 reads YNNKEL (reference sequence). The CDR3 contains 16 residues. V lost 6 bases to trimming and J lost 11 bases; unmatched junction nucleotides: 12.